This T cell receptor beta chain was recorded in a study of blood T cell repertoires in COVID-19. In the study overall: Specimens from acute and convalescent COVID-19 originated in the United States, Italy and Spain.

Some clones are missing from TCRdb's copy, which holds only in-frame ones; the method was immunoSEQ multiplex PCR. Among a few hundred thousand clones listed, just under 90% were seen once. This clonotype was obtained from a woman aged 50 to 60 who had recovered from COVID-19. Material: PBMCs or T cells enriched from blood (not recorded which).

The CDR3 here is CASSSPGTGDQPQHF. As DNA, the CDR3 is TGTGCCAGCAGTTCCCCCGGGACAGGGGATCAGCCCCAGCATTTT. The chain employs TRBV28 and TRBJ1-5, with 10 bases fitting TRBD1. Germline values: CDR1 MDHEN, CDR2 SYDVKM. The trim removed 4 bases at V and 5 bases at J, leaving 5 bases unmatched. The CDR3 spans 15 residues.